One TCR beta chain is described in this entry. This clone was detected only once. Its cognate antigen has yet to be identified. The sample holds no much larger clone one base away, and base qualities are not on file. The sample comes from a study of T cell repertoires in Merkel cell carcinoma (dated by TCRdb to between 2018 and 2021). In the study overall: Patients who had received intralesional immunotherapy or systemic immune checkpoint blockade ahead of the biopsy were left out. MCPyV-specific clonotypes were first defined by tetramer sorting, cloning and paired TCR sequencing of expanded tumor-infiltrating lymphocytes. To be included, a participant needed a diagnosis of MCPyV-positive Merkel cell carcinoma and tumor-infiltrating lymphocytes that had been successfully expanded in vitro. Results and caveats for the whole study, not just this receptor: No normal tissue biopsies were studied.

TRB CDR3 sequencing and data processing of tumor genomic DNA were performed with the immunoSEQ assay. What TCRdb holds here is the immuneACCESS table cut down to in-frame rearrangements. Part of the clones is not present; checked against another copy, under half of the missing clones reflect an unresolved V gene, and the others are unexplained. This sample comprises about 14,000 clones, roughly four fifths of them detected only once. About a sixth of the sample goes to the ten largest clones. Each study subject had MCPyV-positive Merkel cell carcinoma confirmed by biopsy and had serum antibodies to T-antigen that tested positive. Over five adjacent 10-micron frozen tumor sections were used for genomic DNA extraction without cell sorting or culture. About 5 x 5 x 5 mm of tumor biopsy tissue was frozen in optimal cutting temperature compound. The presence of abundant Merkel cell carcinoma and infiltrating cells in the frozen biopsy was confirmed on hematoxylin and eosin scout sections.

The germline V gene supplies CDR1 MNHEY and CDR2 SVGAGI. V trim: 6 bases; J trim: 2 bases; unmatched bases: 5. The CDR3 spans 15 residues, from the cysteine through the phenylalanine. Only the CDR3 part of the read is kept: 45 bases, read in frame from the first base. Here the chain combines TRBV6-5 and TRBJ1-5; 9 junctional bases match TRBD1. The TCR sequence derives from an adult with Merkel cell carcinoma. Sequencing was done on a sample of tumor tissue. The DNA sequence is given as TGTGCCAGCAGCACGGGACAGGGAGGCAATCAGCCCCAGCATTTT. It codes for CASSTGQGGNQPQHF.